This TCR beta chain was observed in a study of blood T cells in healthy people across ages. Study results and caveats: With age, beta diversity per million T cells declined roughly linearly, significantly by approximately 40.

Total RNA amounts of at least 5.5 micrograms were extracted per sample. Germline V gene data show CDR1 as SQVTM and CDR2 as ANQGSEA. The CDR3 is 15 residues long. Using a J-beta primer mix together with a sample-barcoded 5' primer, a second PCR was run for roughly 7 to 11 cycles. Using its own MiXCR run on the 5' RACE reads, TCRdb lists one record per CDR3 protein. The sample records 750,000 to 950,000 distinct CDR3 sequences, roughly 24% being singletons. Details on this clonotype: Antigen: not known.

These data were also reused for a study on T cells of mothers and their children. That study adds: Every mother produced more than 10 million TCR beta CDR3 reads, whereas every child provided approximately 3 million.

Sequenced input: blood. V gene TRBV29-1 combines with J gene TRBJ2-7, with D possibly being TRBD1 (5 bases). The end of the DNA aligns better with TRBJ2-5, so the J call may be wrong. This TCR came from a boy younger than 18 in good health. As DNA, the CDR3 is TGCAGCGTTGTAAGGGGTGACGAGTATGGAGAGACCCAGTACTTC. Translated: CSVVRGDEYGETQYF.